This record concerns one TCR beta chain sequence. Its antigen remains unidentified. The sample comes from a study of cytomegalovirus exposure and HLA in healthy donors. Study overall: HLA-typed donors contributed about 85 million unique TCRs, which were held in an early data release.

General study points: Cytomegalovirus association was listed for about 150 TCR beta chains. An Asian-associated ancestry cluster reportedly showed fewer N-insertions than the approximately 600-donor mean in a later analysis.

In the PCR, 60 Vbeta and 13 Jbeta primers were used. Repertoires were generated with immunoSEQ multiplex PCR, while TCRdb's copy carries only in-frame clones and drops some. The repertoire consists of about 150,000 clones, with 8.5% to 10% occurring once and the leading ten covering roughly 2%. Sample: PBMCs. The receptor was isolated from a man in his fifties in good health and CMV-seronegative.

CDR3 nucleotide sequence: TGTGCCAGCAGCATCGGACTAGCGGAGAAATACACCGGGGAGCTGTTTTTT. Translated, it gives CASSIGLAEKYTGELFF. The J gene is TRBJ2-2, the V gene TRBV4-2; 10 bases are shared with TRBD2. This CDR3 is built from 17 residues. Looked up from germline, CDR1 is LGHNA and CDR2 is YNFKEQ. The J segment lost 3 bases and the V segment lost 5 bases, leaving 9 bases of the junction unmatched.